This note documents a single T cell receptor (beta chain) sequence. The data belong to a study of shared clonotypes between healthy human individuals. Per germline, CDR1 LNHNV and CDR2 YYDKDF (reference sequence). V was cut by 0 bases and J by 4 bases, with 10 bases left in between. This CDR3 is built from 15 residues. Clones were read by immunoSEQ multiplex PCR, and TCRdb kept only the in-frame ones, dropping some. The repertoire has 1.6 million or so clones, approximately 98.5% of them found once; the top ten carry roughly 0.35%. Sequencing input: naive CD4+ T cells sorted from blood. Subset defined: CD45RA+ positively selected. This clonotype originated in a man under 40 in good health. The chain employs TRBV15 and TRBJ1-5, with D unresolved. The DNA for the CDR3 is TGTGCCACCAGCAGAGACGTCGCCATAAATCAGCCCCAGCATTTT. It codes for CATSRDVAINQPQHF.